These 19 T cell receptor beta chains share one sample of origin, sequenced in a study of T cells after yellow fever vaccination. Using its own MiXCR run on the 5' RACE reads, TCRdb lists one record per CDR3 protein. There are 500,000 to 650,000 distinct CDR3 sequences in the sample; about a sixth occur only once, and roughly 17% lies in the top ten. The sample consisted of PBMCs, taken 5 to 6 days after the first yellow fever vaccination. These TCRs come from a man in his late teens or twenties who received the YFV17D yellow fever vaccine.

This clonotype was counted a few times. The chain combines TRBV7-9 with TRBJ1-6; no clear D gene. Trimming left V 5 bases short and J 10 bases short, with 9 bases between. Germline lookup yields CDR1 SEHNR and CDR2 FQNEAQ (reference sequence). The CDR3 length is 12 residues. In DNA, the CDR3 is TGTGCCAGCAGCCGCTACATGTCACCCCTCCACTTT. It specifies CASSRYMSPLHF.

V usage is TRBV6-2 or TRBV6-3 and J usage is TRBJ2-1; D possibly matches TRBD1 or TRBD2 (5 bases each). The CDR3 totals 11 residues. V dropped 6 bases and J dropped 10 bases, with 10 bases sitting between them. Germline V gene lookup returns CDR1 MNHEY and CDR2 SVGEGT. In DNA, the CDR3 is TGTGCCAGCAGAAAGGGGAGCGAGCAGTTCTTC. Amino acids: CASRKGSEQFF.

The chain recombines TRBV7-2 with TRBJ2-7, with a possible D match to TRBD1 (6 bases). Trimming took 2 bases from V and 4 from J, leaving 15 bases between them. The CDR3 sequence is 15 residues long. Germline CDR1 and CDR2: SGHTA and FQGNSA. CDR3 residues: CASSLRYRDSYEQYF. The CDR3 DNA reads as TGTGCCAGCAGCTTACGGTACAGGGATTCATACGAGCAGTACTTC.

Written as DNA, the CDR3 is TGTGCCAGCAGTTTTTATCGACTAGCCGGGACGGATACGCAGTATTTT. Translating gives CASSFYRLAGTDTQYF. The genes are TRBV6-2 or TRBV6-3 and TRBJ2-3; 7 nucleotides agree with TRBD2. Germline lookup yields CDR1 MNHEY and CDR2 SVGEGT. This CDR3 has 16 amino acids. V dropped 4 bases and J dropped 6; count of bases not matched to a gene: 13.

V gene TRBV9 combines with J gene TRBJ2-7; no reliable D call. CDR3 size: 16 residues. Germline CDR1 SGDLS, CDR2 YYNGEE. Between the trimmed V and J ends, which lost 0 bases and 2 bases, there was a span of 15 bases. The CDR3 coding sequence is TGTGCCAGCAGCGTAGTAATAACAGCACCCCCCTACGAGCAGTACTTC. Amino acid sequence: CASSVVITAPPYEQYF. Full variable domain (outside the CDR3, taken from reference TRBV9 and TRBJ2-7): DSGVTQTPKHLITATGQRVTLRCSPRSGDLSVYWYQQSLDQGLQFLIQYYNGEERAKGNILERFSAQQFPDLHSELNLSSLELGDSALYFCASSVVITAPPYEQYFGPGTRLTVT.

The CDR3 sequence is CASSSVTGTGELFF. The CDR3 DNA follows: TGTGCCAGCAGCTCCGTGACAGGCACCGGGGAGCTGTTTTTT. This chain connects TRBV5-5 to TRBJ2-2, with D possibly matching TRBD1 (6 bases). Per germline, CDR1 SGHKS and CDR2 YYEKEE (reference sequence). The CDR3 spans 14 residues. V lost 3 bases and J lost 4, with 10 bases in between.

The chain carries TRBV18 and TRBJ2-5; no clear D. Germline assignment: CDR1 KGHSH and CDR2 LQKENI. The CDR3 runs to 13 residues. V was clipped by 4 bases and J by 1 base, with 7 bases between them. CDR3 residues: CASSRATQETQYF. The CDR3 DNA reads as TGTGCCAGCTCACGGGCAACCCAAGAGACCCAGTACTTC.

This clonotype has more than one count but fewer than ten. V is TRBV7-2 and J is TRBJ1-6; D remains unclear. The V and J ends lost 5 bases and 0 bases respectively, with 11 bases between them. CDR3 length equals 16 residues. From germline, CDR1 is SGHTA and CDR2 FQGNSA. The CDR3 here is CASSEERSSYNSPLHF. CDR3 bases: TGTGCCAGCAGCGAGGAGCGGAGCTCCTATAATTCACCCCTCCACTTT.

Note on this clonotype: A junction end diverges from the germline sequence, so it may reflect a read error. V and J are TRBV4-1 and TRBJ1-1; D ambiguous. The CDR3 totals 11 residues. Germline lookup yields CDR1 MGHRA and CDR2 YSYEKL. The CDR3 DNA sequence: TGCGCCAGCACCCAAAAGGAGAAAGCTTTCTTT. Translating it yields CASTQKEKAFF.

The sample holds a few counts of this clonotype. The V and J genes are TRBV10-3 and TRBJ1-3; 7 nucleotides align to TRBD1. Germline-derived CDR1 and CDR2 are ENHRY and SYGVKD. Losses at the gene ends were 6 bases for V and 4 bases for J; bases not matched to a gene: 9. This CDR3 region has 15 residues. The CDR3 DNA reads as TGTGCCATCAGCCCAAGACAGGGACAAGGAAACACCATATATTTT. Translated, it gives CAISPRQGQGNTIYF.

This chain links TRBV12-3 or TRBV12-4 with TRBJ1-2; a possible D gene is TRBD1 (6 bases). The CDR3 sequence is 13 residues long. The V end lost 9 bases, the J end lost 2 bases, and 13 bases lay between the germline ends. The CDR3 reads CASRGQMNYGYTF. CDR3 nucleotide sequence: TGTGCCAGTCGCGGACAGATGAACTATGGCTACACCTTC.

This clonotype has more than one count but fewer than ten. The chain uses TRBV4-2 and TRBJ1-6, with D maybe TRBD1 (5 bases). In germline, CDR1 is LGHNA, CDR2 YNFKEQ. With 0 bases removed from V and 6 bases from J, the gap between germline ends came to 12 bases. The length of the CDR3 is 16 residues. CDR3 in amino acids: CASSQDKGPINSPLHF. The CDR3 DNA reads as TGTGCCAGCAGCCAAGATAAGGGACCAATTAATTCACCCCTCCACTTT.

This clonotype was observed a handful of times. This chain uses TRBV12-3 or TRBV12-4 with TRBJ2-7; 10 bases line up with TRBD1. The CDR3 loop spans 17 amino acids. V shed 5 bases, J shed 5 bases, and the junction held 15 bases outside the gene matches. The CDR3 bases are TGTGCCAGCAGTGCACGGACAGGGGGGTCGGTCGTGAACGAGCAGTACTTC. Its protein product is CASSARTGGSVVNEQYF.

The chain carries TRBV5-6 and TRBJ2-1; 11 bases map to TRBD2. Germline CDR1 reads SGHDT; CDR2 reads YYEEEE. This CDR3 is built from 16 residues. V lost 4 bases and J lost 7; bases outside the gene matches: 10. CDR3 sequence: CASSTLAGGQGNEQFF. CDR3 nucleotide sequence: TGTGCCAGCAGCACCTTAGCGGGGGGGCAGGGAAATGAGCAGTTCTTC. The full variable domain, completed using reference TRBV5-6 and TRBJ2-1, is DAGVTQSPTHLIKTRGQQVTLRCSPKSGHDTVSWYQQALGQGPQFIFQYYEEEERQRGNFPDRFSGHQFPNYSSELNVNALLLGDSALYLCASSTLAGGQGNEQFFGPGTRLTVL.

The chain recombines TRBV20-1 with TRBJ2-4; tentative D call: TRBD1 (6 bases). This CDR3 has 11 residues. The ends were cut back, 5 bases at V and 8 bases at J, with 10 bases in the middle. The germline CDR1 and CDR2 sequences are DFQATT and SNEGSKA (reference sequence). This chain's CDR3 is CSASRQDIQYF. As DNA, the CDR3 is TGCAGTGCTTCACGACAGGACATTCAGTACTTC.

This clonotype has just a few counts. The genes are TRBV5-1 and TRBJ2-1, with D perhaps TRBD2 (5 bases). V gave up 0 bases and J gave up 3 bases, with 10 bases separating them. Germline CDR1 is SGHRS and CDR2 is YFSETQ. This CDR3 is 15 amino acids long. The CDR3 coding sequence is TGCGCCAGCAGCTTGGAGCCAGCGGTCTACAATGAGCAGTTCTTC. Translation gives CASSLEPAVYNEQFF.

This clonotype was detected a few times. The chain recombines TRBV29-1 with TRBJ1-6; a possible D gene is TRBD1 (5 bases). Trimming took off 7 bases at V and 10 bases at J, with 20 bases between the two ends. Germline V gene lookup returns CDR1 SQVTM and CDR2 ANQGSEA. The CDR3 length is 14 residues. CDR3 nucleotide sequence: TGCAGCGCCCCCTGGGGGGTTCCCGACTCACCCCTCCACTTT. As protein: CSAPWGVPDSPLHF.

The CDR3 bases are TGTGCCACCCGGACTAGCGGGGTCCAAGAGACCCAGTACTTC. Protein: CATRTSGVQETQYF. V gene TRBV2 combines with J gene TRBJ2-5; 12 bases match TRBD2. The V gene's germline CDR1 is SNHLY and CDR2 FYNNEI. After removal of 10 bases from V and 1 base from J, the junction contained 4 bases not matched to a gene. The CDR3 consists of 14 residues. The variable domain in full, with the rest retrieved from reference TRBV2 and TRBJ2-5, is EPEVTQTPSHQVTQMGQEVILRCVPISNHLYFYWYRQILGQKVEFLVSFYNNEISEKSEIFDDQFSVERPDGSNFTLKIRSTKLEDSAMYFCATRTSGVQETQYFGPGTRLLVL.

The chain recombines TRBV5-6 with TRBJ2-1, with D maybe TRBD2 (5 bases). This CDR3 comprises 16 residues. In germline, CDR1 is SGHDT, CDR2 YYEEEE. V was clipped by 2 bases and J by 0 bases, with 12 bases between them. CDR3: CASSFGLSSSYNEQFF. The CDR3 region has the DNA TGTGCCAGCAGCTTCGGACTTTCCAGCTCCTACAATGAGCAGTTCTTC.